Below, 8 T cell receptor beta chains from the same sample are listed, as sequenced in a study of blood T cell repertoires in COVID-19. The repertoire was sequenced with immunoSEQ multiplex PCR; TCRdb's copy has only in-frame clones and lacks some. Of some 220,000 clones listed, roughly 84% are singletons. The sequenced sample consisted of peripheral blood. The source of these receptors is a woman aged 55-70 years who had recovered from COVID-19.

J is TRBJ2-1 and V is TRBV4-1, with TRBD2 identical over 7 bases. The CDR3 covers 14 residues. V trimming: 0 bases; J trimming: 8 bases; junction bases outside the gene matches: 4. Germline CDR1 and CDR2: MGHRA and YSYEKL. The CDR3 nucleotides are TGCGCCAGCAGCCAAGAACTAGCGTCGGATGAGCAGTTCTTC. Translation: CASSQELASDEQFF.

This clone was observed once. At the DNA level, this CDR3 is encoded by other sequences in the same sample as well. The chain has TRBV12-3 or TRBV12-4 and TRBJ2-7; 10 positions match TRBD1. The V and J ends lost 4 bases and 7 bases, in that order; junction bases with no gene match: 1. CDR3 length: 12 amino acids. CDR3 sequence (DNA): TGTGCCAGCAGTTCGGGACAGGGGGAGCAGTACTTC. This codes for CASSSGQGEQYF.

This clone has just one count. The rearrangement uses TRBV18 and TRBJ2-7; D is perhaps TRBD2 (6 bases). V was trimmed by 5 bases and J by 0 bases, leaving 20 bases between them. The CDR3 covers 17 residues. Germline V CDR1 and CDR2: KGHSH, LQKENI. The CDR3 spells CASSGVTGTPTSYEQYF. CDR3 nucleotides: TGTGCCAGCTCAGGGGTTACCGGGACTCCTACCTCCTACGAGCAGTACTTC. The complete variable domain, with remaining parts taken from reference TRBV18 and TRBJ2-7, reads NAGVMQNPRHLVRRRGQEARLRCSPMKGHSHVYWYRQLPEEGLKFMVYLQKENIIDESGMPKERFSAEFPKEGPSILRIQQVVRGDSAAYFCASSGVTGTPTSYEQYFGPGTRLTVT.

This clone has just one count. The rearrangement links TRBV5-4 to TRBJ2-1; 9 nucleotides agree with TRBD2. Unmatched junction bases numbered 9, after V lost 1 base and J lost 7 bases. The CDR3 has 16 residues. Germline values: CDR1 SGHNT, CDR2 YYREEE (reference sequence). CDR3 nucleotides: TGTGCCAGCAGCTTGTATCAGAGCGGGGGGACAAATGAGCAGTTCTTC. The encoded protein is CASSLYQSGGTNEQFF. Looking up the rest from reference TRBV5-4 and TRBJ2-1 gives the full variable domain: ETGVTQSPTHLIKTRGQQVTLRCSSQSGHNTVSWYQQALGQGPQFIFQYYREEENGRGNFPPRFSGLQFPNYSSELNVNALELDDSALYLCASSLYQSGGTNEQFFGPGTRLTVL.

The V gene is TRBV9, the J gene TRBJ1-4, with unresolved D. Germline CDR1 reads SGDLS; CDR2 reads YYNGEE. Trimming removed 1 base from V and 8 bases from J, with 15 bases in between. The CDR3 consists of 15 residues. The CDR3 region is CASSVTPTPGEKLFF. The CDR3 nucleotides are TGTGCCAGCAGCGTAACCCCCACCCCCGGGGAAAAACTGTTTTTT.

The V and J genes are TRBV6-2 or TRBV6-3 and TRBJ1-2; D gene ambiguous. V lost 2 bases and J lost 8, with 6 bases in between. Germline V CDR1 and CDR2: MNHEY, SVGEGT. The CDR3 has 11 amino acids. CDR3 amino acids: CASSYGQGYTF. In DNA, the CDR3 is TGTGCCAGCAGTTACGGGCAGGGCTACACCTTC.

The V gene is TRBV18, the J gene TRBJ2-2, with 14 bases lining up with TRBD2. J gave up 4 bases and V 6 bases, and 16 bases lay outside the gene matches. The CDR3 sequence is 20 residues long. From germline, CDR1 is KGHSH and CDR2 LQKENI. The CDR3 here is CASSRYTTGLAGASTGELFF. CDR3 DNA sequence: TGTGCCAGCTCCCGATACACTACGGGACTAGCGGGGGCCAGCACCGGGGAGCTGTTTTTT.

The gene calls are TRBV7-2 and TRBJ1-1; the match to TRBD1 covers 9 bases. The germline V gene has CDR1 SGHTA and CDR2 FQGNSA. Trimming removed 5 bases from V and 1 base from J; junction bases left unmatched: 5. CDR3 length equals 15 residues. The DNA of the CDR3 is TGTGCCAGCAGCCCCCAGACAGGGGGGAACACTGAAGCTTTCTTT. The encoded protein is CASSPQTGGNTEAFF.